Each of the 23 T cell receptor beta chains below was sequenced from the same sample in a study of blood T cell repertoires in COVID-19. Method: immunoSEQ multiplex PCR; TCRdb's copy keeps in-frame clones and lacks some. The sample includes about 220,000 clones, 70% to 90% of them seen just once. The source material was peripheral blood. These receptors were taken from a man in his fifties or sixties who had recovered from COVID-19.

The rearrangement links TRBV6-5 to TRBJ2-5; the match to TRBD2 covers 8 bases. In germline, CDR1 is MNHEY, CDR2 SVGAGI. V shed 8 bases and J 1 base; nucleotides not matched to a gene: 3. The CDR3 runs to 13 residues. CDR3 in amino acids: CASFSGVQETQYF. CDR3 DNA sequence: TGTGCCAGCTTTAGCGGGGTCCAAGAGACCCAGTACTTC.

V gene TRBV28 combines with J gene TRBJ1-1; 7 nucleotides match TRBD1. Germline-derived CDR1 and CDR2 are MDHEN and SYDVKM. The V and J ends lost 2 bases and 5 bases, in that order; junction bases with no gene match: 11. The CDR3 spans 16 residues. CDR3 protein: CASSLLSGGRSTEAFF. CDR3 nucleotides: TGTGCCAGCAGTTTACTCTCAGGGGGTCGGAGTACTGAAGCTTTCTTT. Filled out from reference TRBV28 and TRBJ1-1, the complete variable domain reads DVKVTQSSRYLVKRTGEKVFLECVQDMDHENMFWYRQDPGLGLRLIYFSYDVKMKEKGDIPEGYSVSREKKERFSLILESASTNQTSMYLCASSLLSGGRSTEAFFGQGTRLTVV.

The chain uses TRBV18 and TRBJ2-1; TRBD2 agrees at 12 bases. This CDR3 is built from 15 residues. The germline gives CDR1 KGHSH, CDR2 LQKENI. V lost 6 bases, J lost 5 bases, and 5 bases stayed unmatched. The CDR3 bases are TGTGCCAGCTCGGATCTAGCGGGGGGGAACAATGAGCAGTTCTTC. It is translated as CASSDLAGGNNEQFF.

The V gene is TRBV27, the J gene TRBJ2-3; 9 nucleotides match TRBD1. V dropped 4 bases and J dropped 2; count of bases not matched to a gene: 4. CDR1 is MNHEY and CDR2 is SMNVEV in the germline V gene (reference sequence). This CDR3 spans 15 amino acids. For the CDR3, the DNA is TGTGCCAGCAGTTGGGGGGACAGGGCCACAGATACGCAGTATTTT. It specifies CASSWGDRATDTQYF.

V and J are TRBV7-8 and TRBJ1-4; possible D gene TRBD1, 5 bases. The length of the CDR3 is 15 residues. The germline V and J ends were trimmed by 4 bases and 3 bases, with 12 bases remaining between them. The germline CDR1 and CDR2 sequences are SGHVS and FQNEAQ. CDR3 sequence (DNA): TGTGCCAGCAGCTCCCCCCAGGGCTCTAATGAAAAACTGTTTTTT. Translating gives CASSSPQGSNEKLFF.

The rearrangement links TRBV6-5 to TRBJ2-7; D is possibly TRBD1 (6 bases). This CDR3 has 14 residues. The germline V and J ends were trimmed by 2 bases and 2 bases, with 10 bases remaining between them. CDR1 is MNHEY and CDR2 is SVGAGI in the germline V gene. The CDR3, as DNA: TGTGCCAGCAGTTACAACGACAGGACCTACGAGCAGTACTTC. This translates into CASSYNDRTYEQYF.

V usage is TRBV10-3 and J usage is TRBJ2-7; TRBD1 matches at 9 bases. CDR1 ENHRY and CDR2 SYGVKD come from the germline V gene. The CDR3 consists of 13 residues. V lost 10 bases, J lost 6 bases, and 10 bases stayed unmatched. The CDR3 loop reads CATSWTGAGEQYF. CDR3 DNA: TGTGCCACGAGTTGGACAGGGGCGGGCGAGCAGTACTTC.

V is TRBV2 and J is TRBJ2-4, with 7 bases lining up with TRBD2. J gave up 0 bases and V 3 bases, and 2 bases lay outside the gene matches. The CDR3 consists of 15 residues. Looked up from germline, CDR1 is SNHLY and CDR2 is FYNNEI. CDR3 in amino acids: CASSDGGVAKNIQYF. The CDR3 DNA sequence: TGTGCCAGCAGTGATGGGGGGGTAGCCAAAAACATTCAGTACTTC.

The rearrangement joins TRBV5-5 to TRBJ2-7; D is possibly TRBD1 (6 bases). Trimming pared 2 bases from V and 6 bases from J, leaving 15 bases between. Germline CDR1 is SGHKS and CDR2 is YYEKEE (reference sequence). This CDR3 is 14 amino acids long. CDR3 loop: CASSLSQGGLEQYF. The CDR3 DNA is TGTGCCAGCAGCTTATCCCAAGGGGGTCTCGAGCAGTACTTC.

The V call is TRBV6-1, the J call TRBJ1-3, with unresolved D. The CDR3 has 12 amino acids. Germline assignment: CDR1 MNHNS and CDR2 SASEGT. Trimming pared 3 bases from V and 8 bases from J, leaving 8 bases between. Here the CDR3 reads CASSEWRYTIYF. In nucleotides, the CDR3 is TGTGCCAGCAGTGAGTGGAGGTACACCATATATTTT.

This chain uses TRBV19 with TRBJ2-2, with TRBD1 identical over 7 bases. CDR3 length: 15 residues. Unmatched junction bases numbered 6, after V lost 4 bases and J lost 4 bases. Germline V gene lookup returns CDR1 LNHDA and CDR2 SQIVND (reference sequence). This CDR3 is CASSTRTGGTGELFF. The DNA of the CDR3 is TGTGCCAGTAGTACACGGACAGGAGGCACCGGGGAGCTGTTTTTT.

The chain recombines TRBV11-2 with TRBJ1-5, with D tentatively TRBD1 (6 bases). The V and J ends lost 2 bases and 7 bases respectively, with 12 bases between them. This CDR3 comprises 14 residues. CDR1 is SGHAT, CDR2 FQNNGV, per germline. CDR3: CASSLNRVGQPQHF. The CDR3 DNA sequence: TGTGCCAGCAGCTTAAACAGGGTGGGACAGCCCCAGCATTTT.

This sequence joins TRBV9 and TRBJ2-1, with TRBD1 matching 7 bases. Germline-derived CDR1 and CDR2 are SGDLS and YYNGEE. The V gene end was trimmed by 1 base and the J gene end by 2 bases; junction bases not matched to a gene: 9. The CDR3 loop spans 17 amino acids. This CDR3 is CASSVHLWQGAYNEQFF. The CDR3 DNA is TGTGCCAGCAGCGTACATCTTTGGCAGGGGGCCTACAATGAGCAGTTCTTC.

The chain employs TRBV7-6 and TRBJ2-1; 9 bases fit TRBD2. V lost 1 base and J lost 7; bases outside the gene matches: 8. This CDR3 is 16 amino acids long. CDR1 and CDR2 (germline): SGHVS, FNYEAQ. The CDR3 DNA is TGTGCCAGCAGCTTAGGTGTCAGCGGGAGGTTAAATGAGCAGTTCTTC. Translating it yields CASSLGVSGRLNEQFF.

The chain employs TRBV10-2 and TRBJ2-7; D is possibly TRBD1 (5 bases). Per the germline V gene, CDR1 is WSHSY and CDR2 is SAAADI. Trimming cost V 3 bases and J 0 bases, with 12 bases left between them. This CDR3 is built from 15 residues. CDR3 loop: CASSDPQEYSYEQYF. The CDR3, as DNA: TGCGCCAGCAGTGATCCACAGGAATACTCCTACGAGCAGTACTTC.

The chain uses TRBV2 and TRBJ1-1; D remains ambiguous. The CDR3 is made up of 13 amino acids. V lost 3 bases, J lost 0 bases, and 5 bases lay in between. Germline V gives CDR1 SNHLY, CDR2 FYNNEI. CDR3 sequence: CASSETLNTEAFF. The CDR3 DNA reads TGTGCCAGCAGTGAGACACTGAACACTGAAGCTTTCTTT.

This clone was recorded once. V usage is TRBV10-1 and J usage is TRBJ2-5, with no clear D. The CDR3 runs to 13 residues. The germline CDR1 and CDR2 sequences are WNHNN and SYGVQD (reference sequence). V dropped 3 bases and J dropped 4 bases, with 9 bases sitting between them. CDR3 sequence: CASSDVGLETQYF. CDR3 in DNA: TGCGCCAGCAGTGATGTGGGCCTAGAGACCCAGTACTTC.

This clone was recorded only once. V gene TRBV28 combines with J gene TRBJ2-2, with TRBD2 matching over 7 bases. This CDR3 is 17 amino acids long. CDR1 MDHEN and CDR2 SYDVKM come from the germline V gene. Unmatched junction bases numbered 10, after V lost 5 bases and J lost 1 base. The CDR3 region has the DNA TGTGCCAGCAGTCTTGGTTTGCGGGGGATGAACACCGGGGAGCTGTTTTTT. Protein product: CASSLGLRGMNTGELFF.

The chain combines TRBV12-3 or TRBV12-4 with TRBJ1-5; no firm D call. V was trimmed by 2 bases and J by 4 bases, leaving 3 bases between them. CDR3 length: 12 residues. In DNA form, the CDR3 reads TGTGCCAGCAGTTTATATAATCAGCCCCAGCATTTT. It translates to CASSLYNQPQHF.

The rearrangement joins TRBV2 to TRBJ2-5; TRBD2 might be the D (5 bases). This CDR3 contains 12 residues. Germline CDR1 SNHLY, CDR2 FYNNEI. Trimming cost V 7 bases and J 4 bases, with 10 bases left between them. Here the CDR3 reads CASKWAGETQYF. The DNA of the CDR3 is TGTGCCAGCAAGTGGGCGGGAGAGACCCAGTACTTC.

This sequence joins TRBV18 and TRBJ2-3; 14 positions match TRBD2. CDR1 and CDR2 (germline): KGHSH, LQKENI. V was clipped by 6 bases and J by 4 bases; unmatched bases: 9. CDR3 size: 17 residues. CDR3 nucleotide sequence: TGTGCCAGCTCTCCTGGACTAGCGGGAGGTTTGGCAGATACGCAGTATTTT. Translating it yields CASSPGLAGGLADTQYF.

The gene calls are TRBV29-1 and TRBJ2-7; tentatively, D is TRBD1 (5 bases). CDR3 size: 12 residues. V was trimmed by 5 bases and J by 6 bases, leaving 14 bases between them. Germline CDR1 is SQVTM and CDR2 is ANQGSEA. The CDR3 here is CSVKISGIEQYF. The CDR3 DNA reads as TGCAGCGTTAAAATATCAGGGATCGAGCAGTACTTC.

J is TRBJ2-1 and V is TRBV6-5, with D perhaps TRBD2 (6 bases). The V gene lost 2 bases and the J gene lost 5 bases, with 13 bases spanning the gap. Per germline, CDR1 MNHEY and CDR2 SVGAGI. The CDR3 contains 15 residues. The CDR3, as DNA: TGTGCCAGCAGTTACCGCCCGGGACTTCACAATGAGCAGTTCTTC. Translated, it gives CASSYRPGLHNEQFF.